Sequencing of this T cell receptor (beta chain) was carried out in a study of cytomegalovirus exposure and HLA in healthy donors. PCR was performed using 60 Vbeta and 13 Jbeta primers. Only in-frame clones appear in the TCRdb table, and some are missing; sequencing was by immunoSEQ multiplex PCR. Found here are 100,000 to 120,000 clones, around 77% of them singletons; the top ten hold less than 6%. The CDR3 sequence is 13 residues long. CDR1 is LNHDA, CDR2 SQIVND, per germline (reference sequence). Trimming removed 7 bases from V and 3 bases from J, with 12 bases in between. The chain couples TRBV19 to TRBJ1-2; possible D gene TRBD1, 5 bases. The sample comprised PBMCs. This clonotype originated in a woman in her 30s in good health and CMV-seropositive. The CDR3 sequence: CASIARGDYGYTF. CDR3 nucleotides: TGTGCCAGTATCGCCCGGGGGGACTATGGCTACACCTTC.